This T cell receptor (beta chain) was identified during a study of cytomegalovirus exposure and HLA in healthy donors. This clone was counted a few times. What it recognizes is unknown. Use of 60 Vbeta and 13 Jbeta primers characterized the PCR. Repertoires were generated with immunoSEQ multiplex PCR, while TCRdb's copy carries only in-frame clones and drops some. Seen here are roughly 60,000 clones, roughly 83% observed once, and the top ten hold around 4%. Study-level points and caveats: Donor immune exposure was known only as CMV serostatus. At a 0.05 false discovery rate, a later analysis found 18,000 or so TCR beta sequences to be associated with HLA alleles. About 87% or about 30% of the time was how often most TCR beta V segments were productive, according to an earlier analysis.

Nominal health characterized the donors when sampled, though unrecorded immune exposures were likely. V lost 3 bases to trimming and J lost 4 bases, with 9 bases between them. The CDR3 sequence is 13 residues long. CDR1 and CDR2 (germline): LGHNA, YSLEER. This chain uses TRBV4-3 with TRBJ1-1, with unresolved D. Material for sequencing was PBMCs. The TCR was taken from a man aged 30 to 39 in good health and CMV-seronegative. CDR3: CASSQGFSTEAFF. CDR3 in DNA: TGCGCCAGCAGCCAGGGCTTCAGCACTGAAGCTTTCTTT.